A selection of T cell receptor beta chains follows, all from one sample in a study of T cells after somatic rescue of genetic block. The table came from immunoSEQ multiplex PCR; TCRdb's copy has only in-frame clones and leaves some out. The sample shows 70,000 or so clones, 92% of them seen only once. The material sequenced was peripheral blood mononuclear cells (PBMCs). Every receptor here comes from a man aged 35 to 55. CDR3s include the opening cysteine and the closing phenylalanine or tryptophan. D genes are given only for firm matches. Only some rows state a clone size, as once, few, many or a class for expanded clones.

>TRBV19|once|TRBJ1-3|.
TGTGCCTCTCATAGTACGGACCACTCTGGAAACACCATATATTTT
CASHSTDHSGNTIYF
>TRBV27|once|TRBJ1-1|.
TGTGCCAGCAGTCCGCCACAGAAGAACACTGAAGCTTTCTTT
CASSPPQKNTEAFF
>TRBV5-4|.|TRBJ2-2|.
TGTGCCAGCAGCTCCCCGAGTCAAGACGGGGAGCTGTTTTTT
CASSSPSQDGELFF
>TRBV7-2|.|TRBJ1-3|.
TGTGCCAGCAGCTTCGGTGGTGTCTCTGGAAACACCATATATTTT
CASSFGGVSGNTIYF
>TRBV6-6|.|TRBJ1-5|.
TGTGCCACTCAGGACATCCCACTCAGCAATCAGCCCCAGCATTTT
CATQDIPLSNQPQHF
>TRBV7-3|.|TRBJ2-3|.
TGTGCCAGCAGCTCGCACTCACCGGGAGCGGTCCCAGATACGCAGTATTTT
CASSSHSPGAVPDTQYF
>TRBV9|.|TRBJ2-5|.
TGTGCCAGCAGCGTAATAGGGCGAAGGGGGGAGACCCAGTACTTC
CASSVIGRRGETQYF
>TRBV7-6|once|TRBJ1-1|.
TGTGCCAGCAGCCAGGGTTACAGAAACACTGAAGCTTTCTTT
CASSQGYRNTEAFF
>TRBV5-4|.|TRBJ2-5|TRBD2
TGTGCCAGCAAACTAGCGGAGGGGGGGGAGACCCAGTACTTC
CASKLAEGGETQYF
>TRBV7-9|.|TRBJ2-7|.
TGTGCCAGCAGCTTATCTGCCTACGAGCAGTACTTC
CASSLSAYEQYF
>TRBV4-2|.|TRBJ2-7|.
TGTGCCAGCAGCCCCGTCGGGGGCCCCTACGAGCAGTACTTC
CASSPVGGPYEQYF
>TRBV5-1|.|TRBJ1-2|.
TGCGCCAGCAGCGCCACACGGAGGGGCTACACCTTC
CASSATRRGYTF
>TRBV6-5|.|TRBJ1-1|.
TGTGCCAGCAGTTATCAAGGAGTTGAAGCTTTCTTT
CASSYQGVEAFF
>TRBV5-1|once|TRBJ2-1|.
TGCGCCAGCAGCTCCCAGGGGACCTACTACAATGAGCAGTTCTTC
CASSSQGTYYNEQFF
>TRBV5-1|.|TRBJ2-3|.
TGCGCCAGCAGCTTGGTCGGGAGTCGCGGTTCTGGTAGGCCAGATACGCAGTATTTT
CASSLVGSRGSGRPDTQYF
>TRBV7-2|.|TRBJ2-7|TRBD2
TGTGCCAGCAGCTTAGCGTACGGGTCTAGCGGGAGGACCTACGAGCAGTACTTC
CASSLAYGSSGRTYEQYF
>TRBV9|once|TRBJ2-1|TRBD2
TGTGCCAGCACCCGGGGCGGGAGGACGTACAATGAGCAGTTCTTC
CASTRGGRTYNEQFF
>TRBV10-3|few|TRBJ1-1|.
TGTGCCATCATTGGACAGTTGAACACTGAAGCTTTCTTT
CAIIGQLNTEAFF
>TRBV7-7|.|TRBJ2-1|TRBD1
TGTGCCAGCAGCTTAAGTAACAGGGGTGAGCAGTTCTTC
CASSLSNRGEQFF
>TRBV7-9|.|TRBJ1-4|.
TGTGCCAGCAGCTTGATTAATGAAAAACTGTTTTTT
CASSLINEKLFF
>TRBV9|.|TRBJ1-2|.
TGTGCCAGCGGGAACGGTCGAAACTATGGCTACACCTTC
CASGNGRNYGYTF
>TRBV11-2|.|TRBJ2-3|.
TGTGCCAGCAGCTCATTCCCAGATACGCAGTATTTT
CASSSFPDTQYF
>TRBV6-1|.|TRBJ2-7|.
TGTGCCAGCGGCCTCGGCTACGAGCAGTACTTC
CASGLGYEQYF
>TRBV10-1|.|TRBJ2-3|TRBD2
TGCGCCAGCAGTGAGAGTCTAGCGGGGGCCGAAGATACGCAGTATTTT
CASSESLAGAEDTQYF
>TRBV27|.|TRBJ2-1|.
TGTGCCAGCAGTTTCCGCGGAGGCCCCTACAATGAGCAGTTCTTC
CASSFRGGPYNEQFF
>TRBV19|.|TRBJ2-3|.
TGTGCCAGTAGTATAGTAGGACAGACGCAGTATTTT
CASSIVGQTQYF
>TRBV12-5|.|TRBJ1-2|.
TGTGCTAGTGGTTTGGTAGTCTCCCAGGGGATTGGCTATGGCTACACCTTC
CASGLVVSQGIGYGYTF
>TRBV19|.|TRBJ2-5|.
TGTGCCAGTAGTTCAAGGGGGGACTACCAAGAGACCCAGTACTTC
CASSSRGDYQETQYF
>TRBV2|.|TRBJ1-5|.
TGTGCCAGCAGTAAACAGGGAGGAAATCAGCCCCAGCATTTT
CASSKQGGNQPQHF
>TRBV5-4|.|TRBJ1-2|.
TGTGCCAGCAGCGCCGACTATGGTGCCTATGGCTACACCTTC
CASSADYGAYGYTF
>TRBV19|.|TRBJ2-7|.
TGTGCCAGTAGTAACGTTGGGGGGACAGTCTCCTACGAGCAGTACTTC
CASSNVGGTVSYEQYF
>TRBV6-5|.|TRBJ1-2|.
TGTGCCAGCAGTTACTCGAGGGGCTATGGCTACACCTTC
CASSYSRGYGYTF
>TRBV4-1|.|TRBJ1-1|.
TGCGCCAGCAGCCAAGATGGGCGGAACACTGAAGCTTTCTTT
CASSQDGRNTEAFF
>TRBV11-1|.|TRBJ2-3|.
TGTGCCAGCAGCTCCGGGGACGAAGATACGCAGTATTTT
CASSSGDEDTQYF
>TRBV27|.|TRBJ2-1|.
TGTGCCAGCAGCATAGCGACCGGGAACTACAATGAGCAGTTCTTC
CASSIATGNYNEQFF
>TRBV2|.|TRBJ1-1|.
TGTGCCAGCAGTGGCCGAGGACCTAGGGCCACTGAAGCTTTCTTT
CASSGRGPRATEAFF
>TRBV15|.|TRBJ1-2|.
TGTGCCACCAGCAGAGATGCCCTCTATGGCTACACCTTC
CATSRDALYGYTF
>TRBV19|.|TRBJ1-1|TRBD1
TGTGCCAGTAGTCTTCAGACAGGGGGCTCTGAAGCTTTCTTT
CASSLQTGGSEAFF
>TRBV10-3|.|TRBJ2-2|.
TGTGCCACCCGGTCAGGGGTCCCGAACACCGGGGAGCTGTTTTTT
CATRSGVPNTGELFF
>TRBV28|.|TRBJ1-2|.
TGTGCCAGCAGATCGACAGACTTTTACGGCTACACCTTC
CASRSTDFYGYTF
>TRBV18|once|TRBJ2-7|.
TGTGCCAGCTCACCACCGGGGAGGGGGCGTTATGGGGAGCAGTACTTC
CASSPPGRGRYGEQYF
>TRBV5-8|.|TRBJ1-2|.
TGTGCCAGCAGCTTGGGGACAGCCAACAACTATGGCTACACCTTC
CASSLGTANNYGYTF
>TRBV15|.|TRBJ2-1|TRBD2
TGTGCCACCAGGACTGATCTAGCGGGAGAGTACAATGAGCAGTTCTTC
CATRTDLAGEYNEQFF
>TRBV4-1|.|TRBJ1-1|TRBD1
TGCGCCAGCAGCCAAGACTACAGGGGGTGGAACACTGAAGCTTTCTTT
CASSQDYRGWNTEAFF
>TRBV5-4|.|TRBJ1-3|.
TGTGCCAGCAGCTTGCAGGTTAACTCTGGAAACACCATATATTTT
CASSLQVNSGNTIYF
>TRBV7-3|.|TRBJ2-2|.
TGTGCCAGCAGCTCCAACAGGGCGAACACCGGGGAGCTGTTTTTT
CASSSNRANTGELFF
>TRBV11-3|.|TRBJ2-2|.
TGTGCCAGCAGCTCTGGGACGACTAACACCGGGGAGCTGTTTTTT
CASSSGTTNTGELFF
>TRBV6-4|.|TRBJ1-5|TRBD1
TGTGCCAGCAGACGCCCAGGGGGGAATCAGCCCCAGCATTTT
CASRRPGGNQPQHF
>TRBV7-9|.|TRBJ1-3|TRBD1
TGTGCCAGCAGGGGACAGGGGACGCCTGGAAACACCATATATTTT
CASRGQGTPGNTIYF
>TRBV27|.|TRBJ2-1|TRBD1
TGTGCCAGCAGTTTTTTCGGGACAGGGTCCGACAATGAGCAGTTCTTC
CASSFFGTGSDNEQFF
>TRBV6-5|.|TRBJ2-3|.
TGTGCCAGCAGTTACGGTTACCTAGATACGCAGTATTTT
CASSYGYLDTQYF
>TRBV11-3|.|TRBJ2-1|.
TGTGCCAGCAGCTTGGCTGGTGGGAGTAACAATGAGCAGTTCTTC
CASSLAGGSNNEQFF
>TRBV7-2|.|TRBJ2-6|.
TGTGCCAGCAGACCCTCTGGGGCCAACGTCCTGACTTTC
CASRPSGANVLTF
>TRBV5-4|.|TRBJ2-5|.
TGTGCCAGCAGCCCCCACGGGGGCGCTTATGAGACCCAGTACTTC
CASSPHGGAYETQYF
>TRBV7-3|.|TRBJ2-1|TRBD2
TGTGCCAGCAGCTTAGTCGGACTAGACAATGAGCAGTTCTTC
CASSLVGLDNEQFF
>TRBV11-2|.|TRBJ2-7|TRBD1
TGTGCCAGCAGCTCAACCGGGACAGGGCCTAGCGAGCAGTACTTC
CASSSTGTGPSEQYF
>TRBV4-2|.|TRBJ2-5|TRBD2
TGTGCCAGCAGCCACTCCGGGACTAGCGGGGGGGCCGGAGAGACCCAGTACTTC
CASSHSGTSGGAGETQYF
>TRBV7-3|.|TRBJ2-3|TRBD2
TGTGCCAGCAGCTCGGGGCCAGCGGGATCTAGCACAGATACGCAGTATTTT
CASSSGPAGSSTDTQYF
>TRBV7-2|.|TRBJ2-3|.
TGTGCCAGCAGCTCGAGCCCGGGACAAACCCAGTATTTT
CASSSSPGQTQYF
>TRBV2|.|TRBJ1-1|.
TGTGCGACCCGTCCCGTCCTTGAAGCTTTCTTT
CATRPVLEAFF